Presented here are 9 T cell receptor beta chains from one specimen sequenced in a study of T cell repertoires in cytomegalovirus infection. TCRdb reprocessed the reads with MiXCR, giving one entry per CDR3 protein. The data show 150,000 to 200,000 distinct CDR3 sequences, 13% to 15% seen once. The sequenced material came from PBMCs. These TCRs come from a human donor in good health (CMV status not recorded). Some clones in this sample may be carry-over from other donors' samples.

This clonotype was found many times. This sequence joins TRBV7-2 and TRBJ2-7, with D hard to call. Looked up from germline, CDR1 is SGHTA and CDR2 is FQGNSA. With 4 bases removed from V and 3 bases from J, the gap between germline ends came to 10 bases. The CDR3 extends over 13 amino acids. Written as DNA, the CDR3 is TGTGCCAGCAGCTCCCAGAAGAACTACGAGCAGTACTTC. Translated, it gives CASSSQKNYEQYF.

The chain links TRBV6-2 or TRBV6-3 to TRBJ2-3, with D perhaps TRBD2 (6 bases). The CDR3 runs 15 residues. The germline V gene has CDR1 MNHEY and CDR2 SVGEGT. Trimming took off 7 bases at V and 0 bases at J, with 14 bases between the two ends. CDR3 bases: TGTGCCAGCAACCGGAGGGGCAGGAGCACAGATACGCAGTATTTT. As protein: CASNRRGRSTDTQYF.

The table lists this clonotype with a few counts. The CDR3 coding sequence is TGTGCCAGCAGTCCACAGGCCCCTAGGTTCACTGAAGCTTTCTTT. It is translated as CASSPQAPRFTEAFF. J is TRBJ1-1 and V is TRBV28; a possible D gene is TRBD1 (5 bases). The CDR3 runs 15 residues. Germline V gene data show CDR1 as MDHEN and CDR2 as SYDVKM. The V and J ends lost 5 bases and 4 bases respectively, with 17 bases between them.

This clonotype was seen ten or more times. This chain connects TRBV28 to TRBJ1-3; D remains ambiguous. The V gene lost 2 bases and the J gene lost 3 bases, with 2 bases spanning the gap. CDR3 length: 12 amino acids. Germline CDR1 and CDR2: MDHEN and SYDVKM. The CDR3 region has the DNA TGTGCCAGCAGTTTAAGTGGAAACACCATATATTTT. As protein: CASSLSGNTIYF.

This clonotype has ten or more counts. This chain uses TRBV4-1 with TRBJ2-1; D is uncertain. There are 12 residues in the CDR3. Germline V gene lookup returns CDR1 MGHRA and CDR2 YSYEKL. V lost 3 bases and J 8 bases, leaving 8 bases between the germline ends. The DNA of the CDR3 is TGCGCCAGCAGCCAGCCGCTGGATGAGCAGTTCTTC. The encoded protein is CASSQPLDEQFF.

This clonotype was counted a few times. The rearrangement uses TRBV7-9 and TRBJ1-1; 8 nucleotides match TRBD1. V lost 6 bases to trimming and J lost 1 base; unmatched junction nucleotides: 13. This CDR3 spans 17 amino acids. Germline V gene sequence: CDR1 SEHNR, CDR2 FQNEAQ (reference sequence). This CDR3 reads CASRLSGGAKGNTEAFF. For the CDR3, the DNA is TGTGCCAGCAGGTTGTCAGGGGGCGCGAAAGGGAACACTGAAGCTTTCTTT.

This clonotype was counted at least ten times. The rearrangement uses TRBV28 and TRBJ1-1, with a weak D call TRBD1 (6 bases). The CDR3 totals 15 residues. Germline values: CDR1 MDHEN, CDR2 SYDVKM. The ends were cut back, 3 bases at V and 2 bases at J, with 13 bases in the middle. The CDR3 loop is CASSLGGRRNTEAFF. The DNA of the CDR3 is TGTGCCAGCAGTTTGGGGGGGCGACGTAACACTGAAGCTTTCTTT.

This clonotype was counted only a few times. The CDR3 reads CASSDRGNTIYF. In nucleotides, the CDR3 is TGCGCCAGCAGCGATAGGGGAAACACCATATATTTT. The chain joins TRBV4-1 to TRBJ1-3; no definite D call. Germline V gene sequence: CDR1 MGHRA, CDR2 YSYEKL. The V and J ends lost 5 bases and 4 bases respectively, with 6 bases between them. CDR3 length equals 12 residues.

This chain joins TRBV19 and TRBJ1-2; no firm D call. The CDR3 sequence is 15 residues long. Germline V CDR1 and CDR2: LNHDA, SQIVND (reference sequence). V dropped 3 bases and J dropped 2 bases, with 13 bases sitting between them. The CDR3 nucleotides are TGTGCCAGTAGTATGGATCCCCCGAGCAACTATGGCTACACCTTC. This codes for CASSMDPPSNYGYTF. The whole variable domain, filled in from reference TRBV19 and TRBJ1-2, reads DGGITQSPKYLFRKEGQNVTLSCEQNLNHDAMYWYRQDPGQGLRLIYYSQIVNDFQKGDIAEGYSVSREKKESFPLTVTSAQKNPTAFYLCASSMDPPSNYGYTFGSGTRLTVV.